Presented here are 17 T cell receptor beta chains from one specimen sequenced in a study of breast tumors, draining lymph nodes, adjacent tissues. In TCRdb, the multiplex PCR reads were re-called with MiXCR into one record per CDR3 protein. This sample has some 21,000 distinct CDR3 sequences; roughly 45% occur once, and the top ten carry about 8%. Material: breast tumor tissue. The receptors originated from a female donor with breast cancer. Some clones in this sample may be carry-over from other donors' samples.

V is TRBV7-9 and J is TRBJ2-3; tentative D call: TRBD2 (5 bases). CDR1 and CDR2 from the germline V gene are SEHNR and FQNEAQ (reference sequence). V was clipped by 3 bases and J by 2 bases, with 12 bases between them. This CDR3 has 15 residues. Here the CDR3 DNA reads TGTGCCAGCAGCTTGTCCGGGAATCCCACAGATACGCAGTATTTT. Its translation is CASSLSGNPTDTQYF.

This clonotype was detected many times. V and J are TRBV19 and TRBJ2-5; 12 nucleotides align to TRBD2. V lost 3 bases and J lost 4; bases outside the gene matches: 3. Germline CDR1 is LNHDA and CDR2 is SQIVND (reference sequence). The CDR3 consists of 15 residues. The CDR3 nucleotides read TGTGCCAGTAGTATCCCGGGACTAGCGGGAGAGACCCAGTACTTC. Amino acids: CASSIPGLAGETQYF. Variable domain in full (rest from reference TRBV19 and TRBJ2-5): DGGITQSPKYLFRKEGQNVTLSCEQNLNHDAMYWYRQDPGQGLRLIYYSQIVNDFQKGDIAEGYSVSREKKESFPLTVTSAQKNPTAFYLCASSIPGLAGETQYFGPGTRLLVL.

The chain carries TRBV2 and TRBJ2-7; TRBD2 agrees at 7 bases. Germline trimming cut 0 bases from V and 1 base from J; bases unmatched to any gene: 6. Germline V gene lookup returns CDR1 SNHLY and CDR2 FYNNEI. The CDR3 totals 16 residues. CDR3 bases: TGTGCCAGCAGTGAAGCGCTTGGGGGAGGGTCCTACGAGCAGTACTTC. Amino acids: CASSEALGGGSYEQYF.

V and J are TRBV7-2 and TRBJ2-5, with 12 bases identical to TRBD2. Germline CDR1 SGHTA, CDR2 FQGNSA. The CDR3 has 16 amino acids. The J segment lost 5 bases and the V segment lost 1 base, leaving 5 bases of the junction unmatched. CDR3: CASSLEASGRAETQYF. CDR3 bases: TGTGCCAGCAGCTTAGAGGCTAGCGGGAGGGCCGAGACCCAGTACTTC.

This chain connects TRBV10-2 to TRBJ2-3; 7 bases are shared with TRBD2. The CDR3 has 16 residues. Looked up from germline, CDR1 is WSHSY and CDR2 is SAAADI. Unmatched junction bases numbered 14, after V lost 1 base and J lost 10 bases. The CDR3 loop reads CASSEFRAGVDPSQYF. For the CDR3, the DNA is TGCGCCAGCAGTGAGTTTCGTGCGGGAGTGGATCCTTCGCAGTATTTT.

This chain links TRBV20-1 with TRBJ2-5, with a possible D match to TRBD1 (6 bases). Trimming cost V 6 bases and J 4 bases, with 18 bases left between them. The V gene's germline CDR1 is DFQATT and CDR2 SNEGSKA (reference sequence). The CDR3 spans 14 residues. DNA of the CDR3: TGCAGTGCCAACCCTTCAGGGGCTGGAGAGACCCAGTACTTC. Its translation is CSANPSGAGETQYF.

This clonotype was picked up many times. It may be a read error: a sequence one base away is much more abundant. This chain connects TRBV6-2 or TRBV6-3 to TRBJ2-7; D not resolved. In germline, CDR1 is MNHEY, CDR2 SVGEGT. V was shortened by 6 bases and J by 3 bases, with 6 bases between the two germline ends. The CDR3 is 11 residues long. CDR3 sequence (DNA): TGTGCCAGCAGCCACAGCTACGAGCAGTACTTC. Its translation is CASSHSYEQYF.

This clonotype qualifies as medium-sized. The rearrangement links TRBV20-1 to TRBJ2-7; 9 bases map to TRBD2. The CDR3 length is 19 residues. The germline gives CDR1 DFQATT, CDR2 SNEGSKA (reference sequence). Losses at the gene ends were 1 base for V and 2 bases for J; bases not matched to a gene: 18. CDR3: CSARGIGREGRVSTYEQYF. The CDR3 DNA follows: TGCAGTGCTAGAGGGATAGGGCGGGAGGGCCGCGTCTCAACCTACGAGCAGTACTTC.

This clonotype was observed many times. In DNA form, the CDR3 reads TGTGCCAGCAGCCGGGCGGACAGTCTTAATGAAAAACTGTTTTTT. Its translation: CASSRADSLNEKLFF. The rearrangement links TRBV5-8 to TRBJ1-4; possibly TRBD1 for D (6 bases). Trimming cost V 4 bases and J 4 bases, with 14 bases left between them. This CDR3 has 15 residues. The germline CDR1 and CDR2 sequences are SGHTS and YDEGEE.

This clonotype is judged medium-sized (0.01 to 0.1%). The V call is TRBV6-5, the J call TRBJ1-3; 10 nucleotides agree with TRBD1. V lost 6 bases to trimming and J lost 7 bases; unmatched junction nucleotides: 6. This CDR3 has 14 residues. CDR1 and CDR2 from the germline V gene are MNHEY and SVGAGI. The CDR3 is CASRAPGQGNTIYF. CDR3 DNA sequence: TGTGCCAGCAGGGCACCGGGACAGGGGAACACCATATATTTT.

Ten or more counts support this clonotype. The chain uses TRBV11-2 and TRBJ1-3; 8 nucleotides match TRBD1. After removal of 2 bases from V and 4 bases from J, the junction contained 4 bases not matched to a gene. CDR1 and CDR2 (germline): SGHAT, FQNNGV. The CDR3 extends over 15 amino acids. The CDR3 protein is CASSLSRDRGNTIYF. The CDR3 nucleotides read TGTGCCAGCAGCTTATCCCGGGACAGGGGAAACACCATATATTTT.

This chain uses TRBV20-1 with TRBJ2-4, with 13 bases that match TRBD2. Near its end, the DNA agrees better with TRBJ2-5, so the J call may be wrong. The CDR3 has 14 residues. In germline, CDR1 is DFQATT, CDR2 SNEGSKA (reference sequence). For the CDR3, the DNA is TGCAGTGCTAGGGGGACTAGCGGGACAGAGACCCAGTACTTC. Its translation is CSARGTSGTETQYF.

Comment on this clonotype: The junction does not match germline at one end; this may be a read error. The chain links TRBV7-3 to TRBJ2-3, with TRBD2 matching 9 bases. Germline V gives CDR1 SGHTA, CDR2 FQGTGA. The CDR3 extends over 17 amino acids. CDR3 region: CASSARLAAPSTDPQYF. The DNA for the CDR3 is TGTGCCAGCAGCGCCCGACTAGCGGCTCCGAGCACAGATCCGCAGTATTTT. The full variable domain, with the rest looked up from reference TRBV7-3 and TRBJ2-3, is GAGVSQTPSNKVTEKGKYVELRCDPISGHTALYWYRQSLGQGPEFLIYFQGTGAADDSGLPNDRFFAVRPEGSVSTLKIQRTERGDSAVYLCASSARLAAPSTDPQYFGPGTRLTVL.

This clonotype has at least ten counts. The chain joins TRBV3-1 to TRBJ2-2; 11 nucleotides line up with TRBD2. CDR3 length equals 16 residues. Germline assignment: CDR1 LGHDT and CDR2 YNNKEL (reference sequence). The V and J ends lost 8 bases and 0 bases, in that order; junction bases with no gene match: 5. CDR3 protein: CASHLGLAANTGELFF. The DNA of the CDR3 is TGTGCCAGCCACTTGGGACTAGCGGCGAACACCGGGGAGCTGTTTTTT.

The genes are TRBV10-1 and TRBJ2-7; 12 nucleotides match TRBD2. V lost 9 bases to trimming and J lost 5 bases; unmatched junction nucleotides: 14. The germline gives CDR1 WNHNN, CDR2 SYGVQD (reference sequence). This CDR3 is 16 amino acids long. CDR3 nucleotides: TGCGCCAGAGGGGGGGTGACTAGCGGGAGTGCCCACGAGCAGTACTTC. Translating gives CARGGVTSGSAHEQYF.

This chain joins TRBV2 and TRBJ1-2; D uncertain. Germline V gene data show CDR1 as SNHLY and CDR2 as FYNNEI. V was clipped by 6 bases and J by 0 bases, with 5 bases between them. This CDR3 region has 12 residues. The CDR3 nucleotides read TGTGCCAGCAGACGCGCTAACTATGGCTACACCTTC. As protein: CASRRANYGYTF.

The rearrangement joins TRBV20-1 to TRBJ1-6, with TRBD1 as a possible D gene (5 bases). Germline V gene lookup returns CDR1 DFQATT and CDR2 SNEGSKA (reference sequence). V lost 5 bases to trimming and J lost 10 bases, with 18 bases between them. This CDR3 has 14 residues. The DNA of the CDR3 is TGCAGTGCTCCTGGGGGGGGTCTTGGGTCACCCCTCCACTTT. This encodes CSAPGGGLGSPLHF.